This T cell receptor beta chain was identified in a study of T cells in localized non-small cell lung cancer. This CDR3 contains 14 residues. J was trimmed by 6 bases and V by 6 bases; bases with no gene match: 8. In germline, CDR1 is SEHNR, CDR2 FQNEAQ (reference sequence). Measured with immunoSEQ multiplex PCR; TCRdb has only the in-frame clones, and not every one. Of 55,000 or so clones in the sample, 60% to 85% were seen once. General observations from the study: Heterogeneity is still possible, as just one tumor region was sequenced. Researchers found a median around 61 of the top 100 tumor clones in adjacent lung. Maximal T cell clonality occurred in uninvolved adjacent lung, with tumor ranking below it. Overall survival was longer when the density of T cells in the blood was higher.

On this clone: The target antigen is unknown.

This TCR derives from a woman aged 35-75 years with stage II lung adenocarcinoma. The chain employs TRBV7-9 and TRBJ1-5, with 7 nucleotides matching TRBD1. Source: PBMCs, taken before any cancer treatment. CDR3 coding DNA: TGTGCCAGCAGTCAGGCAGGGGGGACTCAGCCCCAGCATTTT. This encodes CASSQAGGTQPQHF.